The clone carrying this TCR beta chain was observed a handful of times. Antigen unknown. As for time point: persistent/refractory GD, antithyroid drugs over 5 years with positive TRAb. PBMC RNA served as the TCR library source. From an endocrinology department in Xi'an, China, came the patients. CDR1 is MNHEY, CDR2 SVGAGI, per germline. With 0 bases removed from V and 0 bases from J, the gap between germline ends came to 5 bases. This CDR3 is 14 amino acids long. The data were taken from a study of regulatory T cells in long-lasting Graves disease. For TCR beta, libraries came from iRepertoire HTBI primers and Arm-PCR of CDR3 regions. TCRdb reprocessed the multiplex PCR reads via MiXCR and lists one record per CDR3 protein. The repertoire has 300,000 to 500,000 distinct CDR3 sequences, under 25% of them found once; the top ten carry under 25%. Overall study findings and caveats: Under persistent disease, TRBV28, TRBJ1-2 and TRBJ2-5 were used preferentially. Owing to a sample size that was small, accuracy may have been reduced. Lower TCR diversity characterized persistent Graves' patients relative to newly diagnosed patients.

The genes are TRBV6-5 and TRBJ1-1, with D hard to call. This TCR derives from a female donor with Graves disease. Source: peripheral blood mononuclear cells (PBMCs), taken when the disease was refractory, from a patient treated with antithyroid drugs. CDR3 region: CASSYSRMNTEAFF. The CDR3 bases are TGTGCCAGCAGTTACTCTAGGATGAACACTGAAGCTTTCTTT.